The clone carrying this TCR beta chain has just a few counts. TCRdb ran MiXCR on the PCR reads and lists one entry per CDR3 protein. The sample has approximately 19,000 distinct CDR3 sequences, approximately 46% seen once. The CDR3 is made up of 14 amino acids. Germline CDR1 SGHVS, CDR2 FNYEAQ. Trimming removed 0 bases from V and 5 bases from J, with 10 bases in between. This sample stems from a study of tumor-infiltrating lymphocytes in oesophageal squamous cell carcinoma. The receptor's source is a female donor with esophageal squamous cell carcinoma. The sequenced sample was normal esophageal tissue next to the tumor. The rearrangement uses TRBV7-6 and TRBJ2-5, with D possibly TRBD2 on 6 matching bases. Written as DNA, the CDR3 is TGTGCCAGCAGCTTAGCTGGGGCGGGGGAGACCCAGTACTTC. Protein sequence: CASSLAGAGETQYF.